This entry lists 23 T cell receptor beta chains sequenced from one sample in a study of blood T cell repertoires in COVID-19. Some clones are missing from TCRdb's copy, which holds only in-frame ones; the method was immunoSEQ multiplex PCR. The sample lists about 280,000 clones, about 82% seen once, with approximately 5.1% in the top ten. The material sequenced was peripheral blood. These receptors all come from a man aged 45-60 years with active or convalescent COVID-19.

This rearrangement joins TRBV5-1 to TRBJ1-1; TRBD1 matches 9 bases. The CDR3 has 15 amino acids. V shed 7 bases and J 2 bases; nucleotides not matched to a gene: 9. CDR1 is SGHRS and CDR2 is YFSETQ in the germline V gene. The CDR3: CASLPTGGLNTEAFF. The CDR3 nucleotides read TGCGCCAGCCTCCCGACAGGGGGACTCAACACTGAAGCTTTCTTT.

This chain uses TRBV2 with TRBJ1-1; D is unclear. Trimming shortened V by 7 bases and J by 1 base, and 10 bases separated the two germline ends. The CDR3 length is 13 residues. CDR1 and CDR2 (germline): SNHLY, FYNNEI. The CDR3 coding sequence is TGTGCCAGCATGCAGGATGGGAACACTGAAGCTTTCTTT. Translation: CASMQDGNTEAFF.

To note about this clone: Its ends do not fully match the called genes, so a read error is possible. The CDR3, as DNA: TGTGCCAGCAGCTTGGGGACAGGGGGCTTAAACTTC. The encoded protein is CASSLGTGGLNF. The chain is built from TRBV5-4 and TRBJ2-5; 11 bases line up with TRBD1. This CDR3 has 12 residues. Germline V CDR1 and CDR2: SGHNT, YYREEE (reference sequence).

This rearrangement joins TRBV19 to TRBJ1-6, with 10 bases identical to TRBD1. CDR1 is LNHDA, CDR2 SQIVND, per germline (reference sequence). The ends lost 6 bases at V and 6 bases at J; junction bases unmatched: 5. This CDR3 comprises 15 residues. For the CDR3, the DNA is TGTGCCAGTAGCATCGGACAGGGGGTTAATTCACCCCTCCACTTT. The encoded protein is CASSIGQGVNSPLHF.

This chain uses TRBV7-2 with TRBJ1-6; possibly TRBD1 for D (5 bases). Per the germline V gene, CDR1 is SGHTA and CDR2 is FQGNSA. The length of the CDR3 is 15 residues. The V end lost 5 bases, the J end lost 14 bases, and 22 bases lay between the germline ends. This chain's CDR3 is CASSPGTGGGRTLHF. The CDR3 DNA reads TGTGCCAGCAGCCCCGGGACGGGGGGTGGTCGGACCCTCCACTTT.

The rearrangement links TRBV14 to TRBJ1-1; no firm D call. Germline CDR1 is SGHDN and CDR2 is FVKESK. This CDR3 has 15 residues. Trimming cost V 5 bases and J 0 bases, with 13 bases left between them. The CDR3 DNA reads as TGTGCCAGCAGCAAAAGCGTAGTTATGAACACTGAAGCTTTCTTT. Translation: CASSKSVVMNTEAFF.

The chain recombines TRBV3-1 (or the pseudogene TRBV3-2) with TRBJ2-3, with a weak D call TRBD2 (5 bases). Looked up from germline, CDR1 is LGHDT and CDR2 is YNNKEL (reference sequence). The V end was cut by 0 bases, the J end by 5 bases, with 12 bases between. The CDR3 extends over 15 amino acids. For the CDR3, the DNA is TGTGCCAGCAGCCAAGATGGTAGCGAGGTAGATACGCAGTATTTT. It yields the protein CASSQDGSEVDTQYF.

V gene TRBV3-1 (or the pseudogene TRBV3-2) combines with J gene TRBJ2-2; D might be TRBD2 (5 bases). CDR1 is LGHDT and CDR2 is YNNKEL in the germline V gene (reference sequence). The CDR3 consists of 15 residues. With 1 base removed from V and 4 bases from J, the gap between germline ends came to 10 bases. The CDR3 is CASSQARVGTGELFF. The CDR3 DNA is TGTGCCAGCAGCCAAGCGCGGGTCGGCACCGGGGAGCTGTTTTTT.

The J gene is TRBJ2-3, the V gene TRBV7-3, with 7 bases that match TRBD2. Trimming removed 0 bases from V and 5 bases from J; junction bases left unmatched: 23. This CDR3 spans 21 amino acids. The V gene's germline CDR1 is SGHTA and CDR2 FQGTGA. As DNA, the CDR3 is TGTGCCAGCAGCTTAACGAGTCGGTTATTCGGGGAGGGCAGTACTCAAGATACGCAGTATTTT. As protein: CASSLTSRLFGEGSTQDTQYF.

The chain has TRBV9 and TRBJ1-1; 7 bases map to TRBD1. The CDR3 loop spans 14 amino acids. Germline CDR1 is SGDLS and CDR2 is YYNGEE. V lost 0 bases to trimming and J lost 8 bases; unmatched junction nucleotides: 7. The CDR3 here is CASSVGTGTLEAFF. CDR3 nucleotide sequence: TGTGCCAGCAGCGTAGGGACAGGAACTTTGGAAGCTTTCTTT.

The chain has TRBV7-4 and TRBJ1-4; 10 bases are a match to TRBD1. The length of the CDR3 is 15 residues. V lost 5 bases to trimming and J lost 10 bases; unmatched junction nucleotides: 10. In germline, CDR1 is SGHVT, CDR2 SQSDAQ. The CDR3 sequence: CASSTPGTGEGKLFF. CDR3 bases: TGTGCCAGCAGCACTCCCGGGACAGGGGAGGGAAAACTGTTTTTT.

The chain uses TRBV7-6 and TRBJ2-2; 7 positions match TRBD2. The trim removed 7 bases at V and 3 bases at J, leaving 5 bases unmatched. The length of the CDR3 is 14 residues. The germline V gene has CDR1 SGHVS and CDR2 FNYEAQ. CDR3 protein: CASTGLGYTGELFF. DNA of the CDR3: TGTGCCAGCACTGGACTAGGGTACACCGGGGAGCTGTTTTTT. The full variable domain, with the rest looked up from reference TRBV7-6 and TRBJ2-2, is GAGVSQSPRYKVTKRGQDVALRCDPISGHVSLYWYRQALGQGPEFLTYFNYEAQQDKSGLPNDRFSAERPEGSISTLTIQRTEQRDSAMYRCASTGLGYTGELFFGEGSRLTVL.

The rearrangement links TRBV19 to TRBJ2-2; possibly TRBD2 for D (6 bases). In germline, CDR1 is LNHDA, CDR2 SQIVND (reference sequence). This CDR3 spans 17 amino acids. Deletions cut 0 bases from V and 2 bases from J, with 13 bases between. The CDR3: CASSIEWGGKNTGELFF. The CDR3, as DNA: TGTGCCAGTAGTATAGAGTGGGGAGGTAAAAACACCGGGGAGCTGTTTTTT. The variable domain in full, with the rest retrieved from reference TRBV19 and TRBJ2-2, is DGGITQSPKYLFRKEGQNVTLSCEQNLNHDAMYWYRQDPGQGLRLIYYSQIVNDFQKGDIAEGYSVSREKKESFPLTVTSAQKNPTAFYLCASSIEWGGKNTGELFFGEGSRLTVL.

V usage is TRBV6-5 and J usage is TRBJ2-3, with D maybe TRBD1 (6 bases). The germline V gene has CDR1 MNHEY and CDR2 SVGAGI. V lost 3 bases to trimming and J lost 5 bases, with 15 bases between them. The CDR3 runs to 15 residues. The CDR3 DNA reads as TGTGCCAGCAGTTATGTGTCAGGGGCCCAAGATACGCAGTATTTT. Its translation is CASSYVSGAQDTQYF.

CDR3 DNA: TGTGCCAGCAGTATATTCCTAGCGGAGGTGGGGACCCAGTACTTC. Encoded protein: CASSIFLAEVGTQYF. The chain links TRBV6-5 to TRBJ2-5; TRBD2 matches 7 bases. V shed 5 bases, J shed 7 bases, and the junction held 13 bases outside the gene matches. The length of the CDR3 is 15 residues. Germline-derived CDR1 and CDR2 are MNHEY and SVGAGI.

The chain has TRBV3-1 (or the pseudogene TRBV3-2) and TRBJ2-3, with a weak D call TRBD2 (5 bases). V was shortened by 3 bases and J by 6 bases, with 16 bases between the two germline ends. This CDR3 comprises 15 residues. Germline CDR1 is LGHDT and CDR2 is YNNKEL (reference sequence). CDR3 loop: CASSHSASWRDTQYF. The CDR3 nucleotides read TGTGCCAGCAGCCATAGTGCCTCGTGGAGGGATACGCAGTATTTT.

The rearrangement links TRBV2 to TRBJ1-2; D unclear. Germline V CDR1 and CDR2: SNHLY, FYNNEI. V was pared by 4 bases and J by 6 bases, with 21 bases between. This CDR3 contains 16 residues. CDR3 sequence reads: CASSAMTGSYLHGYTF. The CDR3 DNA reads TGTGCCAGCAGTGCCATGACGGGATCGTACCTACATGGCTACACCTTC.

This chain connects TRBV6-5 to TRBJ2-6; 7 bases are a match to TRBD1. The V gene's germline CDR1 is MNHEY and CDR2 SVGAGI. J lost 2 bases, V lost 6 bases, and 4 bases had no gene match. The CDR3 runs to 15 residues. Here the CDR3 reads CASRVTGAGANVLTF. The DNA for the CDR3 is TGTGCCAGCAGAGTTACAGGGGCTGGGGCCAACGTCCTGACTTTC.

The chain employs TRBV4-2 and TRBJ2-5, with D maybe TRBD1 (6 bases). CDR3 size: 16 residues. CDR1 and CDR2 from the germline V gene are LGHNA and YNFKEQ. Deletions cut 4 bases from V and 3 bases from J, with 18 bases between. In DNA, the CDR3 is TGTGCCAGCAGCCGAATGGGTGAAGGACAGAAAGAGACCCAGTACTTC. It codes for CASSRMGEGQKETQYF.

The genes are TRBV19 and TRBJ1-1, with 7 bases that match TRBD1. Germline V lookup: CDR1 LNHDA, CDR2 SQIVND (reference sequence). The V gene end was trimmed by 5 bases and the J gene end by 11 bases; junction bases not matched to a gene: 11. This CDR3 is 13 amino acids long. The CDR3 region has the DNA TGTGCCAGTAGTGGGACAGCGCCCTTTCGTGCTTTCTTT. It codes for CASSGTAPFRAFF. The full variable domain, in which reference TRBV19 and TRBJ1-1 provide the parts outside the CDR3, is DGGITQSPKYLFRKEGQNVTLSCEQNLNHDAMYWYRQDPGQGLRLIYYSQIVNDFQKGDIAEGYSVSREKKESFPLTVTSAQKNPTAFYLCASSGTAPFRAFFGQGTRLTVV.

This chain joins TRBV4-2 and TRBJ1-6; D remains unclear. Germline V gene data show CDR1 as LGHNA and CDR2 as YNFKEQ. This CDR3 spans 18 amino acids. Trimming cost V 1 base and J 0 bases, with 13 bases left between them. CDR3 protein: CASSQGTGDSSYNSPLHF. The CDR3 nucleotides are TGTGCCAGCAGCCAAGGTACGGGTGATAGCTCCTATAATTCACCCCTCCACTTT.

The chain uses TRBV24-1 and TRBJ1-4; 8 bases are shared with TRBD1. CDR1 is KGHDR, CDR2 SFDVKD, per germline. The CDR3 is 14 amino acids. With V trimmed by 5 bases and J by 8 bases, 6 bases remained unmatched. CDR3 coding DNA: TGTGCCACCAGTGGGGTCCACAGGGGGGAAAAACTGTTTTTT. This encodes CATSGVHRGEKLFF.

The J gene is TRBJ2-7, the V gene TRBV30; 7 bases agree with TRBD1. This CDR3 region has 14 residues. V lost 5 bases, J lost 2 bases, and 9 bases stayed unmatched. The germline gives CDR1 GTSNPN, CDR2 SVGIG (reference sequence). CDR3 sequence (DNA): TGTGCCTGGGCCCAGGGGCAGGGGGCCTACGAGCAGTACTTC. It specifies CAWAQGQGAYEQYF.